The TCR beta chain described here comes from a study of human T cells and chemical hapten exposure. Study information: Across its 20 to 25 weeks, the study gave patients weekly diphenylcyclopropenone doses to the scalp. Patch tests put 0.01% DPC on the upper back, and the results were checked at 6 days.

Time point specified: pre-sensitization, week 0. Treatment here: therapeutic diphenylcyclopropenone sensitization with weekly scalp DPC. People who gave samples had alopecia, were 18 to 70 years old, and were suitable for DPC. CDR1 is LNHDA and CDR2 is SQIVND in the germline V gene (reference sequence). This CDR3 comprises 14 residues. With 6 bases removed from V and 4 bases from J, the gap between germline ends came to 14 bases. TCRdb recomputed calls from the RACE reads with MiXCR, one row per CDR3 protein. The sample records 50,000 to 65,000 distinct CDR3 sequences, 9.4% being singletons. The rearrangement uses TRBV19 and TRBJ2-3; D might be TRBD2 (6 bases). The sequences come from whole blood, collected in connection with sensitization to the hapten diphenylcyclopropenone (DPC). This receptor was identified in a woman between 35 and 50 years old with alopecia areata. Some clones in this sample may be carry-over from other donors' samples. The CDR3 DNA reads as TGTGCCAGTAGCTTACGGGACTCCTCAGATACGCAGTATTTT. Its protein is CASSLRDSSDTQYF.